One T cell receptor beta chain is described in this entry. What it binds is not known. These data are taken from a study of identical twins. TCRdb processed the 5' RACE reads anew with MiXCR; each CDR3 protein has one entry. The table lists approximately 690,000 distinct CDR3 sequences, around 6% of them singletons. Study observations and caveats: Compared with unrelated sharing, twin-shared out-of-frame alpha sequences had more low-probability sequences.

This clonotype was sampled from a man younger than 35 in good health. The source material was naive T cells sorted from blood.

The CDR3 protein is CASSPSPGTSGSGFYNEQFF. CDR3 DNA: TGTGCCAGCAGCCCCAGTCCCGGGACTAGCGGGAGCGGCTTCTACAATGAGCAGTTCTTC. The rearrangement links TRBV11-1 to TRBJ2-1, with 14 bases aligning to TRBD2. The germline V gene has CDR1 SGHAT and CDR2 FQDESV (reference sequence). The length of the CDR3 is 20 residues. Trimming at V came to 5 bases and at J to 3 bases, leaving 15 bases not matched to a gene.